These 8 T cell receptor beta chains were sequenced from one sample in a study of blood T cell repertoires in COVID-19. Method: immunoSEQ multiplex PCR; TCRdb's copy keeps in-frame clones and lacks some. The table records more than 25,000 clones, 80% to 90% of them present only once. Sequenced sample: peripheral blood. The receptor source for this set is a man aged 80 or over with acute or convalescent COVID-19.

Here the CDR3 DNA reads TGCGCCAGCAGCCTACAGGGGGCTGACTATGGCTACACCTTC. Amino acid sequence: CASSLQGADYGYTF. The rearrangement joins TRBV5-1 to TRBJ1-2, with 9 positions matching TRBD1. The CDR3 contains 14 residues. V lost 4 bases and J lost 3; bases outside the gene matches: 4. Germline lookup yields CDR1 SGHRS and CDR2 YFSETQ.

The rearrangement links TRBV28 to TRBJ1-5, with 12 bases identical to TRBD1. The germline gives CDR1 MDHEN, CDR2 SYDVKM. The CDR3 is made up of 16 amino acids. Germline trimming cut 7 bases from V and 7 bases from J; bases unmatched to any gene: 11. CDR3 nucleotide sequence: TGTGCCAGCACTGGGACAGGGGGCCTCCGTGGGCAGCCCCAGCATTTT. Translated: CASTGTGGLRGQPQHF.

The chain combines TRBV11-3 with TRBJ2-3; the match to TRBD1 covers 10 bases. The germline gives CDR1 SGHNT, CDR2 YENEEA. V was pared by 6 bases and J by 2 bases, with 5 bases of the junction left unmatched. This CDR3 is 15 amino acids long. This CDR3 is CASSAGQGDTDTQYF. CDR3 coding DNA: TGTGCCAGCAGTGCCGGACAGGGGGACACAGATACGCAGTATTTT. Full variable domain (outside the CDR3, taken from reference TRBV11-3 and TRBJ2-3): EAGVVQSPRYKIIEKKQPVAFWCNPISGHNTLYWYLQNLGQGPELLIRYENEEAVDDSQLPKDRFSAERLKGVDSTLKIQPAELGDSAVYLCASSAGQGDTDTQYFGPGTRLTVL.

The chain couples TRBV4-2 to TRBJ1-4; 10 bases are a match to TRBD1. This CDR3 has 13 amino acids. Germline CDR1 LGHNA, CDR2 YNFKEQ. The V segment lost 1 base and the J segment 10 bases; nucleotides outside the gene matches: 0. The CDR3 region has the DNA TGTGCCAGCAGCCAAGGACAGGGGGCAAAACTGTTTTTT. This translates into CASSQGQGAKLFF.

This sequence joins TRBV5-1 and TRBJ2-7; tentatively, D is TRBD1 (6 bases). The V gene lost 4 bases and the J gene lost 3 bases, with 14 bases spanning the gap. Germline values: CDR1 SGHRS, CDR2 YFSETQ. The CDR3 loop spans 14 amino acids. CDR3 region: CASSPWGLSYEQYF. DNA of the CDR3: TGCGCCAGCAGCCCGTGGGGGCTAAGCTACGAGCAGTACTTC.

In DNA form, the CDR3 reads TGCGCCTCCCTAAAAGACAGCTATGGCTACACCTTC. Translating gives CASLKDSYGYTF. V usage is TRBV10-2 and J usage is TRBJ1-2, with D possibly being TRBD1 (5 bases). The germline V gene has CDR1 WSHSY and CDR2 SAAADI. This CDR3 is 12 amino acids long. V was clipped by 11 bases and J by 4 bases, with 14 bases between them.

The CDR3 loop is CASSESGGAYNEQFF. CDR3 in DNA: TGTGCCAGCAGTGAAAGCGGGGGGGCCTACAATGAGCAGTTCTTC. The chain recombines TRBV3-1 (or the pseudogene TRBV3-2) with TRBJ2-1, with 10 positions matching TRBD2. The CDR3 runs to 15 residues. CDR1 and CDR2 (germline): LGHDT, YNNKEL (reference sequence). The J segment lost 2 bases and the V segment lost 6 bases, leaving 4 bases of the junction unmatched.

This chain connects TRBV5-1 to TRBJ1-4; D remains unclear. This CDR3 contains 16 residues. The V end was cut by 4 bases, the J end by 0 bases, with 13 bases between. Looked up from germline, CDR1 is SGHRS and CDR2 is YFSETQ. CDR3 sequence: CASSPGSFATNEKLFF. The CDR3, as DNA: TGCGCCAGCAGCCCCGGTAGCTTTGCAACTAATGAAAAACTGTTTTTT. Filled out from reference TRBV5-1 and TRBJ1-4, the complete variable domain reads KAGVTQTPRYLIKTRGQQVTLSCSPISGHRSVSWYQQTPGQGLQFLFEYFSETQRNKGNFPGRFSGRQFSNSRSEMNVSTLELGDSALYLCASSPGSFATNEKLFFGSGTQLSVL.